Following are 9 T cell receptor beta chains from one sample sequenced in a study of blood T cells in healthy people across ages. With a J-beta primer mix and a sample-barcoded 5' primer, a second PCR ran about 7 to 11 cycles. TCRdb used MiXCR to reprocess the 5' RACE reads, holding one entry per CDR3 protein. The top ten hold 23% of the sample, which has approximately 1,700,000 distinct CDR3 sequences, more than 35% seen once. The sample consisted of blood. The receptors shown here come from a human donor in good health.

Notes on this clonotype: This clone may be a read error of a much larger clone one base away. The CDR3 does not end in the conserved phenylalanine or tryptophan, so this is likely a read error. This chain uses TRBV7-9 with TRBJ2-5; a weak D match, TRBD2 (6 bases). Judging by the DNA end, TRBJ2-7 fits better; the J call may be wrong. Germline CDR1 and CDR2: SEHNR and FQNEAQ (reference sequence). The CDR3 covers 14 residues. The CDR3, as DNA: TGTGCCAGCAGTCGCCCCTTGGGGGGCTACGAGCAGTACTAC. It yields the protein CASSRPLGGYEQYY.

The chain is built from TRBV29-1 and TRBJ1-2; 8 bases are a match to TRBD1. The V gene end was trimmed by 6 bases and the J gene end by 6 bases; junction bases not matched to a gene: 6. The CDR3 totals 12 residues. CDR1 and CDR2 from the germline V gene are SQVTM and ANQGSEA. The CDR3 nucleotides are TGCAGCGTCCGACAGGGGAGCCATGGCTACACCTTC. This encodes CSVRQGSHGYTF.

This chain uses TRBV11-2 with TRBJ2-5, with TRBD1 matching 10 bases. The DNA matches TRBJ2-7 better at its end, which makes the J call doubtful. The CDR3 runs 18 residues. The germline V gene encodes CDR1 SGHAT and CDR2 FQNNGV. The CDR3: CASSSIQVTGQGIYEQYF. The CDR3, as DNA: TGTGCCAGCAGCTCAATACAAGTTACGGGACAGGGGATCTACGAGCAGTACTTC.

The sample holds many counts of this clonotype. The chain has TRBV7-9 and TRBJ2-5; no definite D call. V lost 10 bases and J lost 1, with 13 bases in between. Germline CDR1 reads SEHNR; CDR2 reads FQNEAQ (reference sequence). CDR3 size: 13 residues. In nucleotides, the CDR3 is TGTGCCACTTCAACGGGTTTCCAAGAGACCCAGTACTTC. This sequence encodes CATSTGFQETQYF.

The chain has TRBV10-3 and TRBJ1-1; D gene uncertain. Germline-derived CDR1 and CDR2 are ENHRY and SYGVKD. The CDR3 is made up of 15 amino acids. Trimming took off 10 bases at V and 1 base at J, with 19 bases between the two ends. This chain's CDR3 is CATTAQRVKNTEAFF. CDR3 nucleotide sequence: TGTGCCACAACTGCCCAACGAGTAAAGAACACTGAAGCTTTCTTT.

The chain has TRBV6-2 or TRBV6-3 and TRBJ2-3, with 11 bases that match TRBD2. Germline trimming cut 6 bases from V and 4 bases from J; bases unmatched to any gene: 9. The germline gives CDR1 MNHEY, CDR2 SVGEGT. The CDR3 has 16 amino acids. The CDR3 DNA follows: TGTGCCAGCAGCCGAGCTACTAGCGGGGGTGCAGATACGCAGTATTTT. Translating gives CASSRATSGGADTQYF.

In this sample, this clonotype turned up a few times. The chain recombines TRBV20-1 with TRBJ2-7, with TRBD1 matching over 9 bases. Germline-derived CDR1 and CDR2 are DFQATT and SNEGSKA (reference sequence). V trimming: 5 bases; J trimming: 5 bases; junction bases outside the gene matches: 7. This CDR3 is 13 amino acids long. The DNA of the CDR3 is TGCAGTGCTCAACAGGGGGCAGTGGACGAGCAGTACTTC. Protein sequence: CSAQQGAVDEQYF.

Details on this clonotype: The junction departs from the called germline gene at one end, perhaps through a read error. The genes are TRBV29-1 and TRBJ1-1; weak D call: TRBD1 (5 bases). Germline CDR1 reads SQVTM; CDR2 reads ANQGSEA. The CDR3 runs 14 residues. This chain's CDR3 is CSVETGPLNTEAFF. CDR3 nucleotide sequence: TGTAGCGTGGAAACGGGACCCTTGAACACTGAAGCTTTCTTT.

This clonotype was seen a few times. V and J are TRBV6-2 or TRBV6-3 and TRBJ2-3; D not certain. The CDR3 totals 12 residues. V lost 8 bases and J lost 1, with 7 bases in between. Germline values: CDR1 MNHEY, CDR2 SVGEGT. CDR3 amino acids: CASESRTDTQYF. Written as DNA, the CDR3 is TGTGCCAGCGAGAGTCGCACAGATACGCAGTATTTT.